Presented here are 19 T cell receptor beta chains from one specimen sequenced in a study of Ad26.COV2.S vaccination and SARS-CoV-2 variants. Treatment specified: roughly 18 received Ad26.COV2.S at low or high dose, single or two shots; 5 received placebo; per-sample allocation not given. Following the first vaccine or placebo injection, samples were taken on day 63. The method was immunoSEQ multiplex PCR; TCRdb's version includes in-frame clones alone and lacks a portion of them. The sample shows hundreds of thousands of clones, about 88% of them seen only once. This specimen consisted of peripheral blood, obtained in a trial of Ad26.COV2.S vaccine versus placebo. Source of these receptors: a person between 18 and 59 years old who received the Ad26.COV2.S COVID-19 vaccine or a placebo.

The CDR3 spells CASSVNSHSYEQYF. DNA for the CDR3: TGCGCCAGCAGTGTGAACAGCCACTCCTACGAGCAGTACTTC. The chain carries TRBV10-2 and TRBJ2-7; D ambiguous. Germline V lookup: CDR1 WSHSY, CDR2 SAAADI. The CDR3 is 14 residues long. V lost 4 bases and J 0 bases, leaving 10 bases between the germline ends.

The DNA of the CDR3 is TGTGCCAGCAGCCAAAACACAGGGGGCGGCTATGGCTACACCTTC. This translates into CASSQNTGGGYGYTF. The chain uses TRBV3-1 (or the pseudogene TRBV3-2) and TRBJ1-2, with 9 bases that match TRBD1. Germline-derived CDR1 and CDR2 are LGHDT and YNNKEL (reference sequence). The length of the CDR3 is 15 residues. V was clipped by 2 bases and J by 4 bases; unmatched bases: 5.

Comments on this clone: The identical CDR3 is also encoded by other nucleotide sequences in the sample. V gene TRBV18 combines with J gene TRBJ2-5, with 7 bases identical to TRBD2. Germline loops: CDR1 KGHSH, CDR2 LQKENI. The CDR3 is 12 amino acids. V lost 3 bases to trimming and J lost 5 bases; unmatched junction nucleotides: 0. The CDR3 nucleotides are TGTGCCAGCTCACCGGGGGGGGAGACCCAGTACTTC. Protein product: CASSPGGETQYF. Looking up the rest from reference TRBV18 and TRBJ2-5 gives the full variable domain: NAGVMQNPRHLVRRRGQEARLRCSPMKGHSHVYWYRQLPEEGLKFMVYLQKENIIDESGMPKERFSAEFPKEGPSILRIQQVVRGDSAAYFCASSPGGETQYFGPGTRLLVL.

CDR3 coding DNA: TGTGCCAGCAGCCAAAACAGGGGAACTGAAGCTTTCTTT. Amino acids: CASSQNRGTEAFF. The gene calls are TRBV28 and TRBJ1-1, with TRBD1 matching 7 bases. CDR1 is MDHEN and CDR2 is SYDVKM in the germline V gene. The V segment lost 6 bases and the J segment 5 bases; nucleotides outside the gene matches: 6. This CDR3 is built from 13 residues.

CDR3: CASRGWGSDEQFF. The DNA for the CDR3 is TGCGCCAGCAGGGGGTGGGGGTCGGATGAGCAGTTCTTC. The chain is built from TRBV10-2 and TRBJ2-1, with D perhaps given as TRBD1 or TRBD2 (5 bases each). Trimming pared 6 bases from V and 8 bases from J, leaving 14 bases between. The CDR3 consists of 13 residues. Germline CDR1 reads WSHSY; CDR2 reads SAAADI.

This sequence joins TRBV30 and TRBJ1-1, with D tentatively TRBD1 (5 bases). Trimming cost V 2 bases and J 5 bases, with 12 bases left between them. Germline V lookup: CDR1 GTSNPN, CDR2 SVGIG (reference sequence). CDR3 length: 13 amino acids. The CDR3 loop reads CAWSPSWGTEAFF. The CDR3 DNA follows: TGTGCCTGGAGTCCCTCCTGGGGGACTGAAGCTTTCTTT. Filled out from reference TRBV30 and TRBJ1-1, the complete variable domain reads SQTIHQWPATLVQPVGSPLSLECTVEGTSNPNLYWYRQAAGRGLQLLFYSVGIGQISSEVPQNLSASRPQDRQFILSSKKLLLSDSGFYLCAWSPSWGTEAFFGQGTRLTVV.

The chain recombines TRBV9 with TRBJ1-1; D may be TRBD1 (6 bases). Between the trimmed V and J ends, which lost 0 bases and 6 bases, there was a span of 15 bases. CDR3 size: 15 residues. The germline V gene has CDR1 SGDLS and CDR2 YYNGEE. CDR3: CASSVGLGGPPEAFF. CDR3 bases: TGTGCCAGCAGCGTAGGGTTGGGGGGGCCCCCTGAAGCTTTCTTT. Together with reference TRBV9 and TRBJ1-1, the CDR3 gives the full variable domain: DSGVTQTPKHLITATGQRVTLRCSPRSGDLSVYWYQQSLDQGLQFLIQYYNGEERAKGNILERFSAQQFPDLHSELNLSSLELGDSALYFCASSVGLGGPPEAFFGQGTRLTVV.

The V and J genes are TRBV5-1 and TRBJ2-2; 7 bases are shared with TRBD1. Trimming at V came to 4 bases and at J to 5 bases, leaving 2 bases not matched to a gene. The germline V gene has CDR1 SGHRS and CDR2 YFSETQ. This CDR3 region has 13 residues. The CDR3: CASSTTGTGELFF. The CDR3 DNA is TGCGCCAGCAGCACGACAGGGACCGGGGAGCTGTTTTTT.

The rearrangement joins TRBV24-1 to TRBJ2-7, with D possibly TRBD1 on 5 matching bases. Trimming stripped 4 bases from V and 2 bases from J, with 8 bases between. CDR1 and CDR2 from the germline V gene are KGHDR and SFDVKD. CDR3 length: 13 residues. DNA of the CDR3: TGTGCCACCAGTGACAGGGTAACCTACGAGCAGTACTTC. Protein: CATSDRVTYEQYF.

CDR3 in DNA: TGTGCTAGTGGTTCCGGACTAGCGGGAGCAGGGACAGATACGCAGTATTTT. It translates to CASGSGLAGAGTDTQYF. V usage is TRBV12-5 and J usage is TRBJ2-3, with TRBD2 identical over 13 bases. Germline V gene lookup returns CDR1 LGHNT and CDR2 FRNRAP. Trimming cost V 4 bases and J 3 bases; bases outside gene matches: 7. This CDR3 has 17 amino acids.

The rearrangement links TRBV14 to TRBJ1-1, with 7 bases fitting TRBD1. The trim removed 3 bases at V and 4 bases at J, leaving 8 bases unmatched. Germline loops: CDR1 SGHDN, CDR2 FVKESK. The CDR3 length is 15 residues. CDR3 region: CASSQYRGTGTEAFF. The DNA of the CDR3 is TGTGCCAGCAGCCAGTACAGGGGAACGGGCACTGAAGCTTTCTTT.

The chain is built from TRBV27 and TRBJ2-1, with D possibly TRBD1 on 6 matching bases. This CDR3 has 15 amino acids. Germline values: CDR1 MNHEY, CDR2 SMNVEV (reference sequence). V was pared by 5 bases and J by 3 bases, with 14 bases between. CDR3 sequence: CASSLRDNFYNEQFF. The CDR3, as DNA: TGTGCCAGCAGTCTCCGGGACAACTTCTACAATGAGCAGTTCTTC.

This clone came up once. The chain couples TRBV9 to TRBJ2-5, with D perhaps given as TRBD1 or TRBD2 (6 bases each). The germline V and J ends were trimmed by 4 bases and 4 bases, with 23 bases remaining between them. Germline CDR1 is SGDLS and CDR2 is YYNGEE. The CDR3 is 17 amino acids. In nucleotides, the CDR3 is TGTGCCAGCAGCTCAAACGCCGGGAGCCAAGGGGGAGAGACCCAGTACTTC. Its protein product is CASSSNAGSQGGETQYF.

This chain connects TRBV5-1 to TRBJ2-7; a possible D gene is TRBD1 (5 bases). The CDR3 has 15 amino acids. Germline CDR1 is SGHRS and CDR2 is YFSETQ. The V and J ends lost 3 bases and 2 bases respectively, with 15 bases between them. The CDR3 DNA follows: TGCGCCAGCAGCTCCGACAGTGGCATAACCTACGAGCAGTACTTC. This gives the protein CASSSDSGITYEQYF.

The rearrangement joins TRBV11-2 to TRBJ2-6, with D possibly matching TRBD2 (6 bases). The V gene's germline CDR1 is SGHAT and CDR2 FQNNGV. V was pared by 5 bases and J by 0 bases, with 14 bases between. The CDR3 totals 17 residues. CDR3 sequence (DNA): TGTGCCAGCAGCCTAACCGGGGGTGCCTCTGGGGCCAACGTCCTGACTTTC. Its translation is CASSLTGGASGANVLTF.

The chain couples TRBV28 to TRBJ2-6; the D is unclear. This CDR3 is 15 amino acids long. The germline V gene has CDR1 MDHEN and CDR2 SYDVKM. V was pared by 1 base and J by 0 bases, with 4 bases between. CDR3 sequence reads: CASSLFGSGANVLTF. The CDR3 nucleotides are TGTGCCAGCAGTTTATTCGGCTCTGGGGCCAACGTCCTGACTTTC. Variable domain in full (rest from reference TRBV28 and TRBJ2-6): DVKVTQSSRYLVKRTGEKVFLECVQDMDHENMFWYRQDPGLGLRLIYFSYDVKMKEKGDIPEGYSVSREKKERFSLILESASTNQTSMYLCASSLFGSGANVLTFGAGSRLTVL.

J is TRBJ1-5 and V is TRBV5-4; no firm D call. The CDR3 runs to 17 residues. CDR1 SGHNT and CDR2 YYREEE come from the germline V gene (reference sequence). The V end was cut by 0 bases, the J end by 2 bases, with 15 bases between. CDR3 residues: CASSLGPTGAGNQPQHF. The CDR3 region has the DNA TGTGCCAGCAGCTTGGGCCCGACGGGAGCAGGCAATCAGCCCCAGCATTTT.

V usage is TRBV12-3 or TRBV12-4 and J usage is TRBJ2-1; D might be TRBD1 (5 bases). This CDR3 is 13 amino acids long. Trimming shortened V by 6 bases and J by 6 bases, and 12 bases separated the two germline ends. CDR3 sequence reads: CASRRDSPNEQFF. DNA of the CDR3: TGTGCCAGCAGAAGAGACAGTCCCAATGAGCAGTTCTTC.

This rearrangement joins TRBV15 to TRBJ2-7; D is ambiguous. Germline V gene sequence: CDR1 LNHNV, CDR2 YYDKDF (reference sequence). The germline V and J ends were trimmed by 1 base and 5 bases, with 12 bases remaining between them. The length of the CDR3 is 14 residues. Here the CDR3 reads CATSRGLPQDEQYF. CDR3 DNA: TGTGCCACCAGCAGAGGACTCCCTCAGGACGAGCAGTACTTC.